Detailed here is one T cell receptor beta chain. The data derive from a study of blood T cell repertoires in COVID-19. The overall study: T cells, B-cell-depleted T cells, or PBMCs supplied cDNA or gDNA.

The CDR3 spans 16 residues. Germline V CDR1 and CDR2: KGHSH, LQKENI. The V gene lost 2 bases and the J gene lost 2 bases, with 13 bases spanning the gap. In the original workflow: Scientists estimated how many nucleated cells there were by amplifying reference gene primers. Profiled with immunoSEQ multiplex PCR; TCRdb holds only in-frame clones, not every one. Clone size and the V and J calls come from that table; the DNA yielded D and trimming. Of about 88,000 clones listed, over 75% were seen once; the top ten hold about 3%. The sequence derives from a woman aged 80 or over with acute or convalescent COVID-19. What was sequenced was peripheral blood. The V gene is TRBV18, the J gene TRBJ1-3; a possible D gene is TRBD1 (6 bases). In DNA, the CDR3 is TGTGCCAGCTCACCAACAAGACAGGAAACTGGAAACACCATATATTTT. It yields the protein CASSPTRQETGNTIYF.